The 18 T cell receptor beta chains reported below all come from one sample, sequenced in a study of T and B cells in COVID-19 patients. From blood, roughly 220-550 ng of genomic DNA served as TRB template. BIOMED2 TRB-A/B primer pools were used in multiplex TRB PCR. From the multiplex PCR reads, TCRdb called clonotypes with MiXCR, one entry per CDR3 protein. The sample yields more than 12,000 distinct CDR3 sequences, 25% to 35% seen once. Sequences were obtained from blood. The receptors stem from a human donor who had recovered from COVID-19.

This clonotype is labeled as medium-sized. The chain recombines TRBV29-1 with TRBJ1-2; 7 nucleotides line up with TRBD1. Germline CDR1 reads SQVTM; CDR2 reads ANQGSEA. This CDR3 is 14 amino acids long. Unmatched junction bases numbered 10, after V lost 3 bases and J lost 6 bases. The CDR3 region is CSVDRAGGLHGYTF. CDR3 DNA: TGCAGCGTTGATAGGGCAGGGGGGTTACATGGCTACACCTTC.

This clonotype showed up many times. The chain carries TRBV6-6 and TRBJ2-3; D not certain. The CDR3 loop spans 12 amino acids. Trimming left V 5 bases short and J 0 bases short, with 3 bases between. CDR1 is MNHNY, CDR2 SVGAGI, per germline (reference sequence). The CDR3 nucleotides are TGTGCCAGCAGTGACAGCACAGATACGCAGTATTTT. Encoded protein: CASSDSTDTQYF.

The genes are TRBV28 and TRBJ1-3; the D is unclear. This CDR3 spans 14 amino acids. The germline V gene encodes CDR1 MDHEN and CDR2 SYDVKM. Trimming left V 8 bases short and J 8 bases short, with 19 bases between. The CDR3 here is CASETSGGVDTIYF. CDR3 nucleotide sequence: TGTGCCAGCGAGACCTCGGGCGGCGTCGACACCATATATTTT.

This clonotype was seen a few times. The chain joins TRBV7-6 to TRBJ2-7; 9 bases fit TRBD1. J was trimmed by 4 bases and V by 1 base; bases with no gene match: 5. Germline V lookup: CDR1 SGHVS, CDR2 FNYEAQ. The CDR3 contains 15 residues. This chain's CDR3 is CASSLVGDRDYEQYF. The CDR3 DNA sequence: TGTGCCAGCAGCTTAGTAGGGGACAGGGATTACGAGCAGTACTTC.

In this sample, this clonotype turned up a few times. DNA of the CDR3: TGTGCCAGCAGCTTCCCACCCAGGCAGTTCTTC. It yields the protein CASSFPPRQFF. J is TRBJ2-1 and V is TRBV5-6; D remains ambiguous. Germline lookup yields CDR1 SGHDT and CDR2 YYEEEE. V was cut by 2 bases and J by 12 bases, with 9 bases left in between. The CDR3 totals 11 residues.

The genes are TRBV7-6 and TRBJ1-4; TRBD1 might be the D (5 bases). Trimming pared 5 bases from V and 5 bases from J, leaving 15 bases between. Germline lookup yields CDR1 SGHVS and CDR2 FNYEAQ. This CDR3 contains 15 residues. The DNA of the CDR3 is TGTGCCAGCAGCGCTGCTGGCGGGGGAAATGAAAAACTGTTTTTT. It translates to CASSAAGGGNEKLFF.

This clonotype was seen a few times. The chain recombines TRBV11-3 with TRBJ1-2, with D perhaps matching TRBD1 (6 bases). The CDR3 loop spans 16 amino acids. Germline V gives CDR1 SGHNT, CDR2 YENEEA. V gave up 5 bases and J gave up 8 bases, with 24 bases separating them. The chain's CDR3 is CASSLTLGGGSMGYTF. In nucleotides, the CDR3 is TGTGCCAGCAGCCTCACCCTGGGTGGGGGCAGTATGGGCTACACCTTC.

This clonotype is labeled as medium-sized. CDR3: CASAGGIYEQYF. DNA of the CDR3: TGTGCCAGCGCGGGAGGGATCTACGAGCAGTACTTC. The J gene is TRBJ2-7, the V gene TRBV6-5, with TRBD2 matching 9 bases. The CDR3 has 12 residues. CDR1 is MNHEY, CDR2 SVGAGI, per germline. Trimming took 8 bases from V and 3 from J; bases not matched to a gene: 2.

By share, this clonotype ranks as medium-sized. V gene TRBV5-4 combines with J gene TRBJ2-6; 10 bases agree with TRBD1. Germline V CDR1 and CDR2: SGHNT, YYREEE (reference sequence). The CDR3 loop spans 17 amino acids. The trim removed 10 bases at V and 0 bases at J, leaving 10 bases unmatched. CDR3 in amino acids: CAGKGQGVLSGANVLTF. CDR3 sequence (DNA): TGTGCCGGCAAAGGACAGGGGGTTCTCTCTGGGGCCAACGTCCTGACTTTC.

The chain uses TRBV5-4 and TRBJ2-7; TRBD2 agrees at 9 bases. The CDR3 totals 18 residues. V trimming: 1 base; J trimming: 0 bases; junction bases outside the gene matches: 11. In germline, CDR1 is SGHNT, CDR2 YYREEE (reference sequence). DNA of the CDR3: TGTGCCAGCAGCTTGTCCCTTAGCGGGGGCCCGATCTCCTACGAGCAGTACTTC. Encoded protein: CASSLSLSGGPISYEQYF.

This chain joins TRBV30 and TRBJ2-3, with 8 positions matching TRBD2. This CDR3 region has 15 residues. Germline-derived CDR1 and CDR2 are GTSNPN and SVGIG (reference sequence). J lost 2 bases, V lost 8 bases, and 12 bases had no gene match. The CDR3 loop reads CAGRGLAGSTDTQYF. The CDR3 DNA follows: TGTGCCGGTCGGGGGCTAGCGGGCTCCACAGATACGCAGTATTTT.

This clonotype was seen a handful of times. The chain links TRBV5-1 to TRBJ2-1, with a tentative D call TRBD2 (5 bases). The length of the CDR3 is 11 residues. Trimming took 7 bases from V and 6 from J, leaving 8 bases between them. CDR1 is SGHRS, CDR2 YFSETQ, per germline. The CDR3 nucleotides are TGCGCCAGCGGGGAGTCCAATGAGCAGTTCTTC. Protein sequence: CASGESNEQFF.

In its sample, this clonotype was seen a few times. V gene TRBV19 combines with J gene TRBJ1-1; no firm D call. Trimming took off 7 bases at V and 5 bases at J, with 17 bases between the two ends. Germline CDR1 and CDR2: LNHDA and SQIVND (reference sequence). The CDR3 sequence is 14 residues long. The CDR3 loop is CASMGTEQSTEAFF. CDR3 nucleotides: TGTGCCAGTATGGGAACGGAACAAAGTACTGAAGCTTTCTTT.

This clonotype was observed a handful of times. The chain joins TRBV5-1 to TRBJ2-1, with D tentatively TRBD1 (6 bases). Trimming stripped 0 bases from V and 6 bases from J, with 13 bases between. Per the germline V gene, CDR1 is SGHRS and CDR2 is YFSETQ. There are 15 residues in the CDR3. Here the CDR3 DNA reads TGCGCCAGCAGCTTGGGGAGTAGAGGGGGCAATGAGCAGTTCTTC. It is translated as CASSLGSRGGNEQFF.

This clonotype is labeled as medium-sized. The CDR3 region has the DNA TGCAGCGTTGATGGAGCCAGGAGTGGCTACACCTTC. This translates into CSVDGARSGYTF. V and J are TRBV29-1 and TRBJ1-2; D gene ambiguous. The germline V and J ends were trimmed by 3 bases and 7 bases, with 12 bases remaining between them. The CDR3 consists of 12 residues. Looked up from germline, CDR1 is SQVTM and CDR2 is ANQGSEA.

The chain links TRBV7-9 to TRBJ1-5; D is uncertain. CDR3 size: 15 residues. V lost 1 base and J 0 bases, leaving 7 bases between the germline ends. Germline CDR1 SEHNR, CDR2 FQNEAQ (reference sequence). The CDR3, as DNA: TGTGCCAGCAGCTTAGGAGAGGTTAGCAATCAGCCCCAGCATTTT. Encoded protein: CASSLGEVSNQPQHF. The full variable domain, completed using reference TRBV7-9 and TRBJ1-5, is DTGVSQNPRHKITKRGQNVTFRCDPISEHNRLYWYRQTLGQGPEFLTYFQNEAQLEKSRLLSDRFSAERPKGSFSTLEIQRTEQGDSAMYLCASSLGEVSNQPQHFGDGTRLSIL.

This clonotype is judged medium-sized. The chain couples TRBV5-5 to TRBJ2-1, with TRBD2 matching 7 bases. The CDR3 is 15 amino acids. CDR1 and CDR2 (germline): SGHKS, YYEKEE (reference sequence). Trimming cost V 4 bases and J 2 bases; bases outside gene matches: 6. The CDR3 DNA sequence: TGTGCCAGCAGCCAAACGGGGGGTGCCTACAATGAGCAGTTCTTC. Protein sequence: CASSQTGGAYNEQFF.

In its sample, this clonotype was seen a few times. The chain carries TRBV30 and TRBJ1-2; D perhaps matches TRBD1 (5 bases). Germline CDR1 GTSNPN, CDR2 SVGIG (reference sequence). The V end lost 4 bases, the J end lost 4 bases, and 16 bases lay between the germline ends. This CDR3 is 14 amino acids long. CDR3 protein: CAWNPGRRAYGYTF. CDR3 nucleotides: TGTGCCTGGAACCCAGGACGCAGGGCCTATGGCTACACCTTC.